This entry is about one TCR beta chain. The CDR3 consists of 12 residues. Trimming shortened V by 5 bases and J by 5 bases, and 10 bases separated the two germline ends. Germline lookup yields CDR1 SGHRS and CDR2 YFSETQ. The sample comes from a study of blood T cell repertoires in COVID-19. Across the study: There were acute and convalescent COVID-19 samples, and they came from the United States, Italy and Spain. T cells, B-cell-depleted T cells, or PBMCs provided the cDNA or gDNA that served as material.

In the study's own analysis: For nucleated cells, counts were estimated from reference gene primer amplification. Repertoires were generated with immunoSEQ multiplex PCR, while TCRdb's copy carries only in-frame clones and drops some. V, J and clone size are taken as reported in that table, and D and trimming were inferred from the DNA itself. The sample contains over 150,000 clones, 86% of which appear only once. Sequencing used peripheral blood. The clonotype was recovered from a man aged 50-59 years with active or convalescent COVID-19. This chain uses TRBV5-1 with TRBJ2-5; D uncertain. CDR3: CASRREEETQYF. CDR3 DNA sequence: TGCGCCAGCAGGCGAGAAGAGGAGACCCAGTACTTC.